Listed here is a single TCR beta chain. Its matching antigen is unknown. This CDR3 spans 12 amino acids. Germline CDR1 LGHNT, CDR2 FRNRAP. V was shortened by 5 bases and J by 12 bases, with 16 bases between the two germline ends. These data are taken from a study of cytomegalovirus exposure and HLA in healthy donors. Overall study: Just over 80% of 350 to 400 genotyped donors fell in the Caucasian-associated ancestry cluster. Study-wide findings and caveats: Rare TCR sequences predominated, though certain public TCRs were found in many donors. Per a later analysis, HLA-associated TCR beta chains showed more clonal expansion than other, equally common TCR beta chains.

The primer mix had 60 Vbeta and 13 Jbeta primers. Sequenced by immunoSEQ multiplex PCR; TCRdb stores in-frame clones only, minus some. This sample has roughly 93,000 clones, with around 80% found just once. Sequencing was carried out using PBMCs. The V and J genes are TRBV12-5 and TRBJ2-5; TRBD1 might be the D (6 bases). The TCR comes from a human donor in good health. The CDR3 region has the DNA TGTGCTAGTGGTACAGACCGGGACACCAAGTACTTC. Translation: CASGTDRDTKYF.